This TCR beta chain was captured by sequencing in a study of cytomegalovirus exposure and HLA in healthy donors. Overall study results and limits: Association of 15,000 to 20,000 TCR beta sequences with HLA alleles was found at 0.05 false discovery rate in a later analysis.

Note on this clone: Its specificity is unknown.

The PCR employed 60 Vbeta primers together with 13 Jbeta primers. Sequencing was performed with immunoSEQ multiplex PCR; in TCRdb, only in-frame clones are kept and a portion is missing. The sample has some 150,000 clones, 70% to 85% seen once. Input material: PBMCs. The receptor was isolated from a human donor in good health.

CDR3 sequence: CASTTGTGSKETQYF. The CDR3 DNA reads TGTGCCAGCACCACCGGGACAGGGTCCAAAGAGACCCAGTACTTC. V and J are TRBV2 and TRBJ2-5; 9 bases line up with TRBD1. V lost 7 bases and J lost 3; bases outside the gene matches: 9. Germline V lookup: CDR1 SNHLY, CDR2 FYNNEI. The CDR3 has 15 residues.